These T cell receptor beta chains were read from a single sample in a study of Ad26.COV2.S vaccination and SARS-CoV-2 variants. Sequencing was performed with immunoSEQ multiplex PCR; in TCRdb, only in-frame clones are kept and a portion is missing. The table records tens of thousands of clones, about 80% of them present only once. Sequencing was performed on peripheral blood, taken after recovery from COVID-19. Source of these receptors: a human donor who had recovered from COVID-19. CDR3s include the opening cysteine and the closing phenylalanine or tryptophan. The D gene is left open where the match is weak. Not all rows give a size; the values are once, few, many and, for expanded clones, a class.

>-|TRBV6-1|TRBJ1-5|-
CASSDWGLPQHF
TGTGCCAGCAGTGATTGGGGATTGCCCCAGCATTTT
>-|TRBV27|TRBJ2-1|TRBD2
CASSFQKIAGDSYNEQFF
TGTGCCAGCAGTTTCCAAAAGATAGCGGGGGACTCCTACAATGAGCAGTTCTTC
>-|TRBV19|TRBJ1-5|-
CASNKEPNNQPQHF
TGTGCCAGTAACAAGGAACCTAACAATCAGCCCCAGCATTTT
>-|TRBV7-9|TRBJ1-4|-
CASSLQGGYEKLFF
TGTGCCAGCAGCTTACAGGGAGGTTATGAAAAACTGTTTTTT
>-|TRBV11-3|TRBJ2-1|TRBD2
CASSLQGTSGHNEQFF
TGTGCCAGCAGCCTCCAAGGCACTAGCGGCCACAATGAGCAGTTCTTC
>-|TRBV27|TRBJ1-1|TRBD1
CASSLSPGGGTEAFF
TGTGCCAGCAGTTTATCCCCAGGGGGGGGCACTGAAGCTTTCTTT
>-|TRBV5-1|TRBJ2-1|-
CASSLAPRGAYNEQFF
TGCGCCAGCAGCTTGGCCCCGAGAGGGGCATACAATGAGCAGTTCTTC
>-|TRBV7-9|TRBJ1-4|TRBD1
CASSTGANEKLFF
TGTGCCAGCAGCACAGGGGCTAATGAAAAACTGTTTTTT
>-|TRBV6-5|TRBJ2-1|-
CASRGWDEQFF
TGTGCCAGCAGGGGTTGGGATGAGCAGTTCTTC
>-|TRBV11-2|TRBJ2-7|-
CASSLLPGGNRAYEQYF
TGTGCCAGCAGCTTACTCCCCGGTGGCAACAGAGCCTACGAGCAGTACTTC
>-|TRBV28|TRBJ1-4|-
CASTTVANEKLFF
TGTGCCAGTACGACCGTGGCTAATGAAAAACTGTTTTTT
>few|TRBV11-2|TRBJ2-1|-
CASSKGSSYNEQFF
TGTGCCAGCAGTAAGGGGAGCTCCTACAATGAGCAGTTCTTC
>-|TRBV3-1/TRBV3-2|TRBJ1-1|-
CASSLSGAEAFF
TGTGCCAGCAGCCTCTCTGGCGCTGAAGCTTTCTTT
>once|TRBV4-1|TRBJ2-5|TRBD2
CASSQEMTSGGLTQYF
TGCGCCAGCAGCCAAGAGATGACTAGCGGGGGATTAACCCAGTACTTC
>-|TRBV15|TRBJ2-7|-
CATSRAGLAYEQYF
TGTGCCACCAGCAGAGCCGGGCTTGCCTACGAGCAGTACTTC
>-|TRBV3-1/TRBV3-2|TRBJ2-3|TRBD2
CASSRTSGRPDTQYF
TGTGCCAGCAGCCGGACTAGCGGGAGGCCAGATACGCAGTATTTT
>-|TRBV6-5|TRBJ2-7|TRBD2
CASTLAGSSYEQYF
TGTGCCAGCACCTTAGCGGGGAGCTCCTACGAGCAGTACTTC
>-|TRBV28|TRBJ2-1|TRBD1
CASSWSAGTAALF
TGTGCCAGCAGTTGGAGTGCCGGGACAGCGGCGCTCTTC
>once|TRBV2|TRBJ1-2|TRBD1
CASSGDSRTYGYTF
TGTGCCAGCAGCGGGGACAGTAGGACTTATGGCTACACCTTC
>-|TRBV6-4|TRBJ2-1|-
CASAREIYNEQFF
TGTGCCAGCGCCCGGGAGATCTACAATGAGCAGTTCTTC
>-|TRBV3-1/TRBV3-2|TRBJ1-5|TRBD1
CASSQGTGRFNQPQHF
TGTGCCAGCAGCCAGGGGACAGGGAGATTCAATCAGCCCCAGCATTTT
>-|TRBV7-9|TRBJ1-3|-
CASSLESAGVSGNTIYF
TGTGCCAGCAGCCTTGAGTCGGCAGGAGTCTCTGGAAACACCATATATTTT
>many|TRBV19|TRBJ2-1|-
CASRRSRASYNEQFF
TGTGCCAGTAGGAGATCTCGGGCTTCCTACAATGAGCAGTTCTTC
>-|TRBV5-1|TRBJ2-3|TRBD2
CASRGGDTDTQYF
TGCGCCAGCCGCGGGGGGGACACAGATACGCAGTATTTT
>once|TRBV5-6|TRBJ2-6|-
CASRLAGANVLTF
TGTGCCAGCAGACTGGCTGGGGCCAACGTCCTGACTTTC
>-|TRBV10-3|TRBJ1-1|-
CASKAGTEAFF
TGTGCTTCCAAGGCAGGGACTGAAGCTTTCTTT
>once|TRBV19|TRBJ2-2|-
CASSRSRVPRTGELFF
TGTGCCAGTAGTCGGAGTAGAGTTCCCCGCACCGGGGAGCTGTTTTTT
>-|TRBV27|TRBJ1-2|TRBD1
CASSDRGNGYTF
TGTGCCAGCAGCGACAGGGGGAACGGCTACACCTTC
>-|TRBV9|TRBJ2-5|TRBD1
CASSLPGGAETQYF
TGTGCCAGCAGCTTACCAGGGGGCGCGGAGACCCAGTACTTC
>-|TRBV6-1|TRBJ2-3|-
CASSDDAYTQYF
TGTGCCAGCAGTGACGACGCCTATACGCAGTATTTT
>-|TRBV6-6|TRBJ1-3|TRBD1
CASSPGGAWGNTIYF
TGTGCCAGCAGTCCAGGGGGCGCTTGGGGAAACACCATATATTTT
>-|TRBV27|TRBJ1-2|-
CASDEYGYTF
TGTGCCAGCGACGAATACGGCTACACCTTC
>-|TRBV5-1|TRBJ1-1|-
CASSSQGTLNTEAFF
TGCGCCAGCAGCTCGCAGGGAACCCTAAACACTGAAGCTTTCTTT
>few|TRBV10-3|TRBJ1-2|TRBD1
CAITGTGFYGYTF
TGTGCCATCACTGGGACAGGGTTCTATGGCTACACCTTC
>-|TRBV24-1|TRBJ1-4|TRBD1
CATSDRGTGESEKLFF
TGTGCCACCAGTGACCGCGGGACAGGGGAAAGTGAAAAACTGTTTTTT
>-|TRBV2|TRBJ1-4|-
CASRQQAYEKLFF
TGTGCCAGCAGACAGCAGGCATATGAAAAACTGTTTTTT
>-|TRBV5-1|TRBJ1-2|-
CASSFESDYGYTF
TGCGCCAGCAGCTTCGAGTCGGACTATGGCTACACCTTC
>-|TRBV30|TRBJ1-6|TRBD1
CAWSVQGRNSPLHF
TGTGCCTGGAGTGTACAGGGGCGAAATTCACCCCTCCACTTT
>-|TRBV3-1/TRBV3-2|TRBJ2-1|-
CASSQVWDYNEQFF
TGTGCCAGCAGCCAAGTGTGGGACTACAATGAGCAGTTCTTC
>-|TRBV12-3/TRBV12-4|TRBJ1-5|-
CASSDLDQPQHF
TGTGCCAGCAGCGACCTGGATCAGCCCCAGCATTTT
>-|TRBV27|TRBJ1-2|-
CASTLRSGYGYTF
TGTGCCAGCACCCTACGGTCCGGTTATGGCTACACCTTC
>once|TRBV4-1|TRBJ1-4|-
CASSQDDTGPLINEKLFF
TGCGCCAGCAGCCAAGATGACACGGGGCCCCTAATTAATGAAAAACTGTTTTTT
>few|TRBV5-1|TRBJ2-5|TRBD2
CASSLLGGQETQYF
TGCGCCAGCAGCCTGCTGGGGGGGCAAGAGACCCAGTACTTC
>once|TRBV27|TRBJ2-3|TRBD1
CATRSGTGGYAAWGDTQYF
TGTGCCACGCGGTCCGGGACAGGGGGCTACGCCGCCTGGGGAGATACGCAGTATTTT
>-|TRBV2|TRBJ1-2|-
CASSPTQTIGYTF
TGTGCCAGCAGCCCGACACAGACCATTGGCTACACCTTC
>-|TRBV3-1/TRBV3-2|TRBJ2-2|-
CASSQVGGQAEGELFF
TGTGCCAGCAGCCAAGTGGGAGGACAGGCGGAGGGGGAGCTGTTTTTT
>-|TRBV9|TRBJ1-4|TRBD1
CASSLQGAGEKLFF
TGTGCCAGCAGCTTACAGGGGGCAGGAGAAAAACTGTTTTTT
>-|TRBV27|TRBJ1-5|-
CASSSRIGSQPQHF
TGTGCCAGCAGTTCCAGGATCGGGAGTCAGCCCCAGCATTTT
>-|TRBV11-3|TRBJ2-1|-
CASSPNSHREQFF
TGTGCCAGCAGCCCTAACTCCCATCGGGAGCAGTTCTTC
>once|TRBV15|TRBJ2-1|-
CATSRPFGNEQFF
TGTGCCACCAGCAGGCCCTTCGGCAATGAGCAGTTCTTC
>-|TRBV7-2|TRBJ2-5|TRBD1
CASSTGTGVGETQYF
TGTGCCAGCAGCACTGGGACAGGGGTGGGAGAGACCCAGTACTTC